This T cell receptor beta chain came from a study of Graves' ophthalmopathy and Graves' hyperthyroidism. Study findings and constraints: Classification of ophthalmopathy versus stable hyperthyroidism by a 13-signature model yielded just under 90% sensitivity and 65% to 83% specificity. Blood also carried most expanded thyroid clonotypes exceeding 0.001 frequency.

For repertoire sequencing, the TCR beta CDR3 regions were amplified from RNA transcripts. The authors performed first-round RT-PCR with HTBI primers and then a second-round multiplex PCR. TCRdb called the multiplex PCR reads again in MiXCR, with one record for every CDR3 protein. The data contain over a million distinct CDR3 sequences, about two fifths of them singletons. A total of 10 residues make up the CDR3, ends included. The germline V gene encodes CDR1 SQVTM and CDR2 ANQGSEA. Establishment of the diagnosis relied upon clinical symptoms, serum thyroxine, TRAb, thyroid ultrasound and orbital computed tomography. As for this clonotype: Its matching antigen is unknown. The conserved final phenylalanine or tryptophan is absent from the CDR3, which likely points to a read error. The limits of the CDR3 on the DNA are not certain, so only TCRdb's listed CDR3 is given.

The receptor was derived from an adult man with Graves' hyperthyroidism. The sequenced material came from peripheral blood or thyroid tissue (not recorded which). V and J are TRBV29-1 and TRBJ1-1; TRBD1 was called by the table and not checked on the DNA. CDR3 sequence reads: CSVGSGRKNY.